This TCR beta chain was documented in a study of cytotoxic CD8 clonotypes in ibrutinib-treated CLL. Germline CDR1 reads SGHVS; CDR2 reads FQNEAQ. Trimming cost V 3 bases and J 0 bases, with 11 bases left between them. This CDR3 is 15 amino acids long. Assay: immunoSEQ multiplex PCR; the TCRdb copy retains only in-frame clones and omits some. The sample has about 76,000 clones, around 78% seen once. Genomic DNA (roughly 2 micrograms) was obtained from cryopreserved PBMCs for construction of TCR beta libraries. A few counts support this clone. The specimen comprised PBMCs, sampled after 24 months of ibrutinib treatment. The gene calls are TRBV7-8 and TRBJ1-1; D possibly corresponds to TRBD1 (6 bases). The TCR comes from a human donor with chronic lymphocytic leukemia. DNA of the CDR3: TGTGCCAGCAGCTTCTCCGGGGGCTTGAACACTGAAGCTTTCTTT. The encoded protein is CASSFSGGLNTEAFF.